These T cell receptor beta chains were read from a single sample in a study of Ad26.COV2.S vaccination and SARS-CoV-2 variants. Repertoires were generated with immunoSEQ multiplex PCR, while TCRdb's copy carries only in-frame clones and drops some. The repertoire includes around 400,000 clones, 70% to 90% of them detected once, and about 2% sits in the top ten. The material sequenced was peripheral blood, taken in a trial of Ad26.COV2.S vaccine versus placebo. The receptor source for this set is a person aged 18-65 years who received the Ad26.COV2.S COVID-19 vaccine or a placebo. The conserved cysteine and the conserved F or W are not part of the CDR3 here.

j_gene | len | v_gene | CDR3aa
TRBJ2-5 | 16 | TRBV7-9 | ASSPPEGLAGEVETQY
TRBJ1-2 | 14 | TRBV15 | ATSRDRPGQNYGYT
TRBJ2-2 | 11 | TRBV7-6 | ASSLRRPGELF
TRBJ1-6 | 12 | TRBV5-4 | ASSLQGGNSPLH
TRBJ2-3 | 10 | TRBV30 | AWSSTLYTQY
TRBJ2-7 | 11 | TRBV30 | ACYGTGPYEQY
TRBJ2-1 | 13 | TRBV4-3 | ASSQDYPNHNEQF
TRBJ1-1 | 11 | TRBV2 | ASTAEPRTEAF
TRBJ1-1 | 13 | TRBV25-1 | ASSETRIRDGSAF
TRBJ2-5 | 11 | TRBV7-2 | ASSLGPTETQY
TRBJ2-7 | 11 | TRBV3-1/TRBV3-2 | ASSQTSGGGQY
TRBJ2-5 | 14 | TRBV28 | ASSYGPWGRLETQY
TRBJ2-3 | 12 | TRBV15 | ATGPRDITDTQY
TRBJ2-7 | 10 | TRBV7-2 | ASSPARGEQY
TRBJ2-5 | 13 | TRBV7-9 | ASSYSGRSQETQY
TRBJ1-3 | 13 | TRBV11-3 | ASSSGGTSGNTIY
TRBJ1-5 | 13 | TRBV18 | ASSPQGGGLQPQH
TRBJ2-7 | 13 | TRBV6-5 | ASSYSLQSSYEQY
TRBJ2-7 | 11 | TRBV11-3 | ASSRGPTMGQY
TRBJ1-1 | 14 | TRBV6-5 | ASSYGTGQGSTEAF
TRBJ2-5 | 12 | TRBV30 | AWAGDLMQETQY
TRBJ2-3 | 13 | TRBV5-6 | ASSSTGDSTDTQY
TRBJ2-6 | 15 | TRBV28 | ASSQGQGSSGANVLT
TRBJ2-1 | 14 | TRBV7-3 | ASSASSGSAYNEQF
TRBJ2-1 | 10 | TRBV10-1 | ASLFIPNEQF
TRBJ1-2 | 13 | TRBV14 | ASSQGSTSNYGYT
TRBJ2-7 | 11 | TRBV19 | ASSPRGIYEQY
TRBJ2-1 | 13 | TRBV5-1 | ASSLEGGSYNEQF
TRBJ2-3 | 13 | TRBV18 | ASSRRGDRVDTQY
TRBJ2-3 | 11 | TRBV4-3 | ASSQSPKDTQY
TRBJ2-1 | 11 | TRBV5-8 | ASSLRRANEQF
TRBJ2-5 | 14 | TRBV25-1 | ASRYRDRGLEETQY
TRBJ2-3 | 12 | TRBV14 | ASSQVGGTDTQY
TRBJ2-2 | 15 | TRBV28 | ASSIWTSMVLPGELF
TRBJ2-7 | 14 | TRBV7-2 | ASSLLPGPSIYEQY
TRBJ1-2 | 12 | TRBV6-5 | ASTPGGFAGGYT
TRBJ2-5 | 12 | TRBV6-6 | ASSYRGVQETQY
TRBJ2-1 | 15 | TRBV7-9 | ASSLSSGTISYNEQF
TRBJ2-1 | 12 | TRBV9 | ASSVELAGPEQF
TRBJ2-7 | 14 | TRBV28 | ASSLSLGRNIRARN
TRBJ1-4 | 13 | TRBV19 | ASSPPGRAGEKLF
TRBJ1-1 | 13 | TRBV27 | ASSRRDPTNTEAF
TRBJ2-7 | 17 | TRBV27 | ASSPSWLAGPPRSYEQY
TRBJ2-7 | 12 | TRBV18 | ASSPGTPGYEQY
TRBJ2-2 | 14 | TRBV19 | ASSPRSVAGGGELF
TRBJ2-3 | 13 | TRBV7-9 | ASSRTGEPPDTQY
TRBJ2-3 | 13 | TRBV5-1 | ASSLSGGFTDTQY
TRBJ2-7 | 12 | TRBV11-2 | ASSSYGGPYEQY
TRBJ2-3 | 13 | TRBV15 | ATSKTSGREDTQY
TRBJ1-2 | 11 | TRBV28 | ASRQGVGGSYT
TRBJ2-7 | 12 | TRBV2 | ASSGGRVLYEQY
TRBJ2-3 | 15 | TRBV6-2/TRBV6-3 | ASSPRRPSGRTDTQY
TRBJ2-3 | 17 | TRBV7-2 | ASSLSPGRILTSTSTQY
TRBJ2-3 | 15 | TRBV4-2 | ASSQDGDQRERDTQY
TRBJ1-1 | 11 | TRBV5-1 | ASSRDRITEAF
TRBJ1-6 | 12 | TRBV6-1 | ASNKAVRNSPLH
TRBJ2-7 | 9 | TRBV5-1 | ASRREYEQY
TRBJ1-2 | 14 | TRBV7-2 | ASSIETGRSNYGYT
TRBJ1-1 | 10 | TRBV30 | AWTRDNTEAF
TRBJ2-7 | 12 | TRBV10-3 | AISEGTGLDEQY